This TCR beta chain originates from a study of control samples from healthy donors and cancer patients. Method: immunoSEQ multiplex PCR; TCRdb's copy keeps in-frame clones and lacks some. This sample yields roughly 150,000 clones, of which about 93% are seen a single time; more than 2% belongs to the top ten. The TCR originated in a man aged 45-60 years in good health. The sample consisted of blood.

The chain's CDR3 is CSVESPGDYGYTF. The CDR3 DNA sequence: TGCAGCGTTGAATCACCCGGGGACTATGGCTACACCTTC. This sequence joins TRBV29-1 and TRBJ1-2; D not resolved. The CDR3 extends over 13 amino acids. V dropped 2 bases and J dropped 3 bases, with 10 bases sitting between them. CDR1 and CDR2 from the germline V gene are SQVTM and ANQGSEA.